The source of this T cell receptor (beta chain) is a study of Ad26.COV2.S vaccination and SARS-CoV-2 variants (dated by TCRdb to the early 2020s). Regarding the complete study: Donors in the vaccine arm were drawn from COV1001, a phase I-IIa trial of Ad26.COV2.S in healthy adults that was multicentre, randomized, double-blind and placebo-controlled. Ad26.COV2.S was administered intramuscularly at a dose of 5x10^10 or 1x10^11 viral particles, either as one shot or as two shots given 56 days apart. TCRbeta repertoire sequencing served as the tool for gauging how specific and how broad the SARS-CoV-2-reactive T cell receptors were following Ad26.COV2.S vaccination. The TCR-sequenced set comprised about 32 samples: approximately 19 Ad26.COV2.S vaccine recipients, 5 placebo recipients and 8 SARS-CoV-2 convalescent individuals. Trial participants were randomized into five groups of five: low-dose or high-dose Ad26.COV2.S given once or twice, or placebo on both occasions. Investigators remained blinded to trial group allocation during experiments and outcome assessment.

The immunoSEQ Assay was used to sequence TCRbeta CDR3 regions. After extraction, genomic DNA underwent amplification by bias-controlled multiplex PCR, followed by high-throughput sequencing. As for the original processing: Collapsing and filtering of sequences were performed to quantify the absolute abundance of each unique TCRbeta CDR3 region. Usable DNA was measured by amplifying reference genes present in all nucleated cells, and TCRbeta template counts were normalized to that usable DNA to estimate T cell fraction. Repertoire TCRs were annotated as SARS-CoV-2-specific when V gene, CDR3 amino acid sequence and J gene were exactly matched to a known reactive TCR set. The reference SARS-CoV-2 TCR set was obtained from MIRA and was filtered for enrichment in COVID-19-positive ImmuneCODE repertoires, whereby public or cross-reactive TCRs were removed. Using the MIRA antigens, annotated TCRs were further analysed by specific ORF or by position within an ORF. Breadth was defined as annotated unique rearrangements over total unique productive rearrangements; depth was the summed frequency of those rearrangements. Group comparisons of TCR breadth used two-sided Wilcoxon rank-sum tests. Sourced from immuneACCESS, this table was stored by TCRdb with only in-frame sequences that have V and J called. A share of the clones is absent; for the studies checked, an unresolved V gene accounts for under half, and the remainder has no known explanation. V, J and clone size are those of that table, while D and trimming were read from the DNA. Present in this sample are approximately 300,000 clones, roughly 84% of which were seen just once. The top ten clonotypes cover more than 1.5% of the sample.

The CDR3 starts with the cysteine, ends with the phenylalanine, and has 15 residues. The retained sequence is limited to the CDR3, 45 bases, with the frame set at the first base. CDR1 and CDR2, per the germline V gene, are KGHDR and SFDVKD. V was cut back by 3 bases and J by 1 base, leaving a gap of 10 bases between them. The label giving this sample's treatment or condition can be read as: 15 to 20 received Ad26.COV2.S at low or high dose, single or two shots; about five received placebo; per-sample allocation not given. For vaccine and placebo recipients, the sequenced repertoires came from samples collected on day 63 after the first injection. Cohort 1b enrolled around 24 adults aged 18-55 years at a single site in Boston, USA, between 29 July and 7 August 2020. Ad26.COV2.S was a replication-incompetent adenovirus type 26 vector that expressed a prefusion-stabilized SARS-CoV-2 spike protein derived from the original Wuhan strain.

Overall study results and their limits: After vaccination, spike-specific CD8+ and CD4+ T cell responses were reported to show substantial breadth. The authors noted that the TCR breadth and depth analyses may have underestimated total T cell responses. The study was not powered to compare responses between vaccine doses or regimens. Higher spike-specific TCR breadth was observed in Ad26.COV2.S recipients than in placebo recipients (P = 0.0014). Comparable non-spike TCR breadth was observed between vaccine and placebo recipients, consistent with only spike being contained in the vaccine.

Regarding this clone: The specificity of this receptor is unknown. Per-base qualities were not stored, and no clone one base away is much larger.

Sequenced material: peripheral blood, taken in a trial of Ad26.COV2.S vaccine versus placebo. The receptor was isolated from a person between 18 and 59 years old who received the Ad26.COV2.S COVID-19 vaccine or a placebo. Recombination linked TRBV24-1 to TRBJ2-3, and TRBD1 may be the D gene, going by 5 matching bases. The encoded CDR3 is CATSDRIGGTDTQYF. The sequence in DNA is TGTGCCACCAGTGATCGTATAGGGGGCACAGATACGCAGTATTTT.